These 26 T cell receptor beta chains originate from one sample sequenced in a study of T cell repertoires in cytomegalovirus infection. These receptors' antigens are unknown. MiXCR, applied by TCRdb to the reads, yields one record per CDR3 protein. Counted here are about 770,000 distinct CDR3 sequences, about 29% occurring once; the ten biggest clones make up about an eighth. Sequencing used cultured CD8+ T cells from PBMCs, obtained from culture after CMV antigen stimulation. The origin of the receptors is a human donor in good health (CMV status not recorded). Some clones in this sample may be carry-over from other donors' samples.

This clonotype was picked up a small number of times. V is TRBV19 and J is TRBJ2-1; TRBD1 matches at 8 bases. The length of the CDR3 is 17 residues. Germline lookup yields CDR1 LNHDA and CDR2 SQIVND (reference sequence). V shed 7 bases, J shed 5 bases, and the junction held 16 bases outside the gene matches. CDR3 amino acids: CASTNILDRGAHNEQFF. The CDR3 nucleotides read TGTGCCAGTACCAATATTCTAGACAGGGGCGCCCACAATGAGCAGTTCTTC.

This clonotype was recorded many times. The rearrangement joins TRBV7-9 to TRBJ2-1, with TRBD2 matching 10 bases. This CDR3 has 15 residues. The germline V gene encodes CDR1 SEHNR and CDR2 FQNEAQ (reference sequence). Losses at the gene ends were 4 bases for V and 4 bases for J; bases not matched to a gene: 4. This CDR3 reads CASSSGTSVYNEQFF. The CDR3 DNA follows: TGTGCCAGCAGCTCGGGGACTAGCGTTTACAATGAGCAGTTCTTC.

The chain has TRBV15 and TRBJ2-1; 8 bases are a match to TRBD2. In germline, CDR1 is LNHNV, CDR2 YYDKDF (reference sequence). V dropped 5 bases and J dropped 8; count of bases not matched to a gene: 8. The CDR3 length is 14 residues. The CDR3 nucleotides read TGTGCCACCAGCGGTAGACGAGCGGGGGATGAGCAGTTCTTC. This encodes CATSGRRAGDEQFF.

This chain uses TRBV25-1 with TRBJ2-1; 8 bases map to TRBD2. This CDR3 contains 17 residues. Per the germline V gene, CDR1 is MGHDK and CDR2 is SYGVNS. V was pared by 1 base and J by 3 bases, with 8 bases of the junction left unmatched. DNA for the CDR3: TGTGCCAGCAGTGAATTGAGCGGGGGCCTCTACTACAATGAGCAGTTCTTC. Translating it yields CASSELSGGLYYNEQFF.

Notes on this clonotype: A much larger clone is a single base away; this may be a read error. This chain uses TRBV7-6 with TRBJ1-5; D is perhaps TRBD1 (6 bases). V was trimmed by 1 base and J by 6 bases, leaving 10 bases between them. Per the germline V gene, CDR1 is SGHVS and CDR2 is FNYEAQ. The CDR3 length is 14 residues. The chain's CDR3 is CASSLEQGIQPQHF. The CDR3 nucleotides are TGTGCCAGCAGCTTAGAACAGGGAATTCAGCCCCAGCATTTT.

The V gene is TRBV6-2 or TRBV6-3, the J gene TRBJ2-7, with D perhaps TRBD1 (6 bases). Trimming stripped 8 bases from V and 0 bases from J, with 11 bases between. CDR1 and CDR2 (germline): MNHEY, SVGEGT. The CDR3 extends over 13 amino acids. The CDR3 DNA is TGTGCCAGCCTAGGGGGAAGCTCCTACGAGCAGTACGTC. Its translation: CASLGGSSYEQYV.

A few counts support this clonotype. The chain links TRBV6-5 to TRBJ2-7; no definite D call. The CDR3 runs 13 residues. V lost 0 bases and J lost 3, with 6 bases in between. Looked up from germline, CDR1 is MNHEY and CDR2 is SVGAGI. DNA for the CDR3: TGTGCCAGCAGTTACTCGCGCCGCTACGAGCAGTACTTC. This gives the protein CASSYSRRYEQYF.

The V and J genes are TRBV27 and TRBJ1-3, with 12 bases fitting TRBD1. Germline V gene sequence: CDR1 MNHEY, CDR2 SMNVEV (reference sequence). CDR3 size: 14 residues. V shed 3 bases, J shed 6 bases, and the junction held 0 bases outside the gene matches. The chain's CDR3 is CASSLGQGANTIYF. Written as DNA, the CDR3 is TGTGCCAGCAGTTTGGGACAGGGGGCAAACACCATATATTTT.

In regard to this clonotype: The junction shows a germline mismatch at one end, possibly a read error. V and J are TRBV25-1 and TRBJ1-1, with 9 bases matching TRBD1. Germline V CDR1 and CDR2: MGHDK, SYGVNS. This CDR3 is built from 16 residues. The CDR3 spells CASSEYQGQGTVEALF. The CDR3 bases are TGTGCCAGCAGTGAATACCAGGGACAGGGTACGGTTGAAGCTCTCTTT.

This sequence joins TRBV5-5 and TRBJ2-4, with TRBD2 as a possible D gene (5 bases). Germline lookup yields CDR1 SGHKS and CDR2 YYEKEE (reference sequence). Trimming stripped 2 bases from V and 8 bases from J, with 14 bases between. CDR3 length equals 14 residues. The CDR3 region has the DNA TGTGCCAGCAGCTTCGTCCAGACGGAGGACATTCAGTACTTC. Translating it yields CASSFVQTEDIQYF.

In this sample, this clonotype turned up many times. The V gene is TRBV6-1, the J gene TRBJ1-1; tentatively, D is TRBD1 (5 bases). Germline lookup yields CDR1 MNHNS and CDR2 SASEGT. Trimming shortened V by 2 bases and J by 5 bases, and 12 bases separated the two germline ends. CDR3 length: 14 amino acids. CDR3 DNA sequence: TGTGCCAGCAGTGAACACCCCGGGGGAACTGAAGCTTTCTTT. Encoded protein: CASSEHPGGTEAFF.

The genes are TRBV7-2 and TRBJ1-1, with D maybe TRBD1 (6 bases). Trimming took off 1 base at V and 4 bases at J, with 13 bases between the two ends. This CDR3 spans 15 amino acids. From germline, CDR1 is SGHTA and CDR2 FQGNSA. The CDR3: CASSLVPGAITEAFF. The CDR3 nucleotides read TGTGCCAGCAGCTTAGTACCAGGGGCCATCACTGAAGCTTTCTTT.

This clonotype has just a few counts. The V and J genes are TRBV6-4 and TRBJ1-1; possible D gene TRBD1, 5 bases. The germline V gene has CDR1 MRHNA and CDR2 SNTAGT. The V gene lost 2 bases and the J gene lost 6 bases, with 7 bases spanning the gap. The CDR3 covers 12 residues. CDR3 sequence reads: CASSDGGAEAFF. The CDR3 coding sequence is TGTGCCAGCAGTGACGGGGGTGCTGAAGCTTTCTTT.

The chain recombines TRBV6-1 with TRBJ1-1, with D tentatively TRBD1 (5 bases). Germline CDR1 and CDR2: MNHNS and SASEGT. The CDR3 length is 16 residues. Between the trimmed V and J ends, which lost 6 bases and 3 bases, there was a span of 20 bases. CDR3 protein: CASRRTYEGKDTEAFF. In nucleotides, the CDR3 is TGTGCCAGCAGACGGACGTATGAGGGGAAGGACACTGAAGCTTTCTTT.

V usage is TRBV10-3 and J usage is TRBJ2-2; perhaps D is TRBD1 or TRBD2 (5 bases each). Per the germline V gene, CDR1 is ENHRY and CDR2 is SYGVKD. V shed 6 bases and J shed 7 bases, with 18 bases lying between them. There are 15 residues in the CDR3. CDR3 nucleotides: TGTGCCATCAGAACTAATAGGGGAGCGAGCGGGGAGCTGTTTTTT. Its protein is CAIRTNRGASGELFF.

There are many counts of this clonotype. The CDR3 DNA follows: TGTGCCAGCAGCTGGGACAGGGAGTTGGTTGTCTATGGCTACACCTTC. Translated: CASSWDRELVVYGYTF. This chain connects TRBV7-2 to TRBJ1-2; 9 nucleotides match TRBD1. The CDR3 spans 16 residues. Trimming took 4 bases from V and 4 from J; bases not matched to a gene: 10. Germline V lookup: CDR1 SGHTA, CDR2 FQGNSA.

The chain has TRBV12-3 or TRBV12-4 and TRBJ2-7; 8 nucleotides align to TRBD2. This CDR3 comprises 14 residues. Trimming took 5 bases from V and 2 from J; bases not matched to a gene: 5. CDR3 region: CASSHGGGAYEQYF. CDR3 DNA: TGTGCCAGCAGTCACGGGGGGGGCGCCTACGAGCAGTACTTC.

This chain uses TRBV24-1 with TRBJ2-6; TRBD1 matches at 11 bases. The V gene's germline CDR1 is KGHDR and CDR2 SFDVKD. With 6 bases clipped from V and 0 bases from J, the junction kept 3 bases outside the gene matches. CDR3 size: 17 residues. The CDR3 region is CATSPGTGGSGANVLTF. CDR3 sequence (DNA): TGTGCCACCAGTCCCGGGACAGGGGGCTCTGGGGCCAACGTCCTGACTTTC.

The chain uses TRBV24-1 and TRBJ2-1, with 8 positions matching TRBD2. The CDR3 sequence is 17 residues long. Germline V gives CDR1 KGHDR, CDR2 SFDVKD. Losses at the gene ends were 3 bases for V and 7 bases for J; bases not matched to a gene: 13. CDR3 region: CATSDGGFPREGNEQFF. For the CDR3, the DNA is TGTGCCACCAGTGATGGGGGATTTCCTCGGGAGGGGAATGAGCAGTTCTTC.

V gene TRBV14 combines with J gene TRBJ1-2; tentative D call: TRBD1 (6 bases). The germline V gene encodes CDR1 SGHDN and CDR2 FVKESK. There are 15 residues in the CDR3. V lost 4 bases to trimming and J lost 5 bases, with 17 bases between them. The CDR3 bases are TGTGCCAGCAGCCGGCTATCAGGACAGCGGTATGGCTACACCTTC. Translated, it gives CASSRLSGQRYGYTF.

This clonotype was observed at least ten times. The CDR3 region is CASSTPMTSGVYNEQFF. CDR3 coding DNA: TGTGCCAGCAGCACCCCCATGACTAGCGGGGTGTACAATGAGCAGTTCTTC. The V and J genes are TRBV7-8 and TRBJ2-1, with 11 bases matching TRBD2. Germline values: CDR1 SGHVS, CDR2 FQNEAQ. There are 17 residues in the CDR3. V was pared by 5 bases and J by 4 bases, with 10 bases of the junction left unmatched.

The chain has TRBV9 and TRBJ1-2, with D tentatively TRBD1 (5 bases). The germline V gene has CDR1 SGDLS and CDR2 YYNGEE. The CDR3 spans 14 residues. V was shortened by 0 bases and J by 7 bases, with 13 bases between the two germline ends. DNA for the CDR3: TGTGCCAGCAGCGTAGGTAGGGGATTAAGTGGCTACACCTTC. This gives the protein CASSVGRGLSGYTF.

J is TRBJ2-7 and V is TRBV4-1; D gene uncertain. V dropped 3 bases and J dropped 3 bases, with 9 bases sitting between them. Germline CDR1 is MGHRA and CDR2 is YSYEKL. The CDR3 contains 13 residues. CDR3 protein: CASSQGRNYEQYF. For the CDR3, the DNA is TGCGCCAGCAGCCAGGGCAGAAACTACGAGCAGTACTTC.

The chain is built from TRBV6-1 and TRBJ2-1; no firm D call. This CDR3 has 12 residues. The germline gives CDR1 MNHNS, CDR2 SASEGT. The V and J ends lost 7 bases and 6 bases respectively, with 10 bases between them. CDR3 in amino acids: CASTRDGNEQFF. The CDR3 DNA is TGTGCCAGCACCCGAGACGGCAATGAGCAGTTCTTC.

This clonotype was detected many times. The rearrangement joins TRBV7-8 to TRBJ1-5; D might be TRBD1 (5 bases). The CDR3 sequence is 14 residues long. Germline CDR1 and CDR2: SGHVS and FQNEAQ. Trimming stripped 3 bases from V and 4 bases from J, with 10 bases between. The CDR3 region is CASSLTRGNQPQHF. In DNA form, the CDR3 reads TGTGCCAGCAGCTTGACTCGGGGGAATCAGCCCCAGCATTTT.

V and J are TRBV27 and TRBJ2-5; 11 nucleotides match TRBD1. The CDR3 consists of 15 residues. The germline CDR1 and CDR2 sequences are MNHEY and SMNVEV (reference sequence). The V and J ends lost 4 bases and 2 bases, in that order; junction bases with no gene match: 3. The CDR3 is CASSSGQGAQETQYF. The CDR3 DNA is TGTGCCAGCAGTTCCGGACAGGGGGCTCAAGAGACCCAGTACTTC.